This TCR beta chain is from a study of early T cells in non-severe SARS-CoV-2 infection. TCRdb re-called the 5' RACE reads through MiXCR, storing one row per CDR3 protein. The sample contains 20,000 to 25,000 distinct CDR3 sequences, about 5.2% of which appear only once. CDR3 size: 16 residues. Germline CDR1 reads SEHNR; CDR2 reads FQNEAQ (reference sequence). The trim removed 5 bases at V and 4 bases at J, leaving 7 bases unmatched. The specimen was whole blood. The rearrangement joins TRBV7-9 to TRBJ2-3, with 12 bases identical to TRBD2. This clonotype originated in an adult who was a healthcare worker with PCR-confirmed SARS-CoV-2 infection or an uninfected control (not recorded which). The DNA for the CDR3 is TGTGCCAGCAGCACGTCTAGCGGGAGGGGCTCAGATACGCAGTATTTT. Translated, it gives CASSTSSGRGSDTQYF.